This T cell receptor beta chain was profiled in a study of vaccination and CD4 T cells after COVID-19. Study-wide results and limits: Only post-vaccination samples contained a median 86.3% of the reactive clones in convalescent patients.

There are a few counts of this clonotype. Its antigen remains unknown. Cultured CD4+ T-cell DNA underwent Oncomine TCR Beta short-read sequencing. The template was genomic DNA from cultured CD4+ T cells. A single record per CDR3 protein comes from TCRdb applying MiXCR to the PCR reads. The data contain several thousand distinct CDR3 sequences, roughly 32% of them seen just once; the ten biggest clones take up more than 20%. The treatment was: roughly 10-day PBMC culture with coronavirus spike peptide pools or control peptides (ViraFEST assay). Pre-COVID-19 pandemic sampling (2011-2018) yielded the unexposed donor's CD4+ T cells. V was clipped by 5 bases and J by 3 bases; unmatched bases: 7. From germline, CDR1 is SEHNR and CDR2 FQNEAQ (reference sequence). This CDR3 region has 15 residues.

The sequence was obtained from a human donor in good health. Sequenced input: CD4+ T cells from blood, cultured in vitro. The chain recombines TRBV7-9 with TRBJ1-2; 9 bases map to TRBD1. CDR3 loop: CASSPTGGAYYGYTF. In DNA form, the CDR3 reads TGTGCCAGCAGCCCTACAGGGGGCGCGTACTATGGCTACACCTTC. Full variable domain (remainder filled in from reference TRBV7-9 and TRBJ1-2): DTGVSQNPRHKITKRGQNVTFRCDPISEHNRLYWYRQTLGQGPEFLTYFQNEAQLEKSRLLSDRFSAERPKGSFSTLEIQRTEQGDSAMYLCASSPTGGAYYGYTFGSGTRLTVV.